This is a list of T cell receptor beta chains from one sample in a study of OX40 agonist ivuxolimab in advanced cancers. Sequencing used immunoSEQ multiplex PCR; TCRdb keeps in-frame clones, though not all of them. The data show some 96,000 clones, approximately 90% seen once. The sequencing here drew on CD4+ or CD8+ T cells sorted from blood, taken in a trial of the OX40 agonist ivuxolimab. Every receptor here comes from an adult with an advanced solid tumor such as melanoma, head and neck, liver or kidney cancer. CDR3s include the opening cysteine and the closing phenylalanine or tryptophan. The D gene is left open where the match is weak. Only some rows state a clone size, as once, few, many or a class for expanded clones.

j_call v_call clone_size d_call cdr3_aa cdr3_nt
TRBJ1-4 TRBV25-1 - TRBD1 CASSESGQLNEKLFF TGTGCCAGCAGTGAATCGGGACAGCTTAATGAAAAACTGTTTTTT
TRBJ2-3 TRBV9 - - CASSVDGTSTDTQYF TGTGCCAGCAGCGTAGATGGAACTAGCACAGATACGCAGTATTTT
TRBJ2-1 TRBV2 once - CASSARSISYNEQFF TGTGCCAGCAGCGCTAGATCAATCTCCTACAATGAGCAGTTCTTC
TRBJ1-5 TRBV7-9 few TRBD1 CASSRETGTNSNQPQHF TGTGCCAGCAGCCGCGAGACAGGGACTAATAGCAATCAGCCCCAGCATTTT
TRBJ1-2 TRBV6-5 - - CASSYDGVVYGYTF TGTGCCAGCAGTTACGATGGGGTTGTCTATGGCTACACCTTC
TRBJ2-1 TRBV6-6 - - CASSYSGTEQFF TGTGCCAGCAGTTACTCAGGAACTGAGCAGTTCTTC
TRBJ1-2 TRBV5-6 - - CASSSAWRQGPLTF TGTGCCAGCAGCTCGGCTTGGAGGCAGGGCCCACTAACCTTC
TRBJ2-1 TRBV5-1 - - CASSSLPSSYNEQFF TGCGCCAGCAGCTCACTACCAAGCTCCTACAATGAGCAGTTCTTC
TRBJ2-1 TRBV28 - - CASSFDVSYNEQFF TGTGCCAGCAGTTTTGACGTCTCCTACAATGAGCAGTTCTTC
TRBJ2-1 TRBV7-2 - - CASSLLVGNEQFF TGTGCCAGCAGCCTTCTAGTAGGGAATGAGCAGTTCTTC
TRBJ2-7 TRBV5-1 once - CASSLWAASEQYF TGCGCCAGCAGCTTATGGGCCGCGTCCGAGCAGTACTTC
TRBJ2-6 TRBV19 - TRBD1 CASSPFGQGAYGANVLTF TGTGCCAGTAGCCCCTTCGGACAGGGGGCATATGGGGCCAACGTCCTGACTTTC
TRBJ1-4 TRBV4-1 - TRBD1 CASSATGDEKLFF TGCGCCAGCAGCGCAACAGGGGATGAAAAACTGTTTTTT
TRBJ2-7 TRBV4-3 - - CASSQDLFNSEQYF TGCGCCAGCAGCCAAGATCTTTTTAATAGCGAGCAGTACTTC
TRBJ2-1 TRBV6-1 - TRBD1 CASSERDRVLHEQFF TGTGCCAGCAGCGAAAGGGACAGGGTATTGCATGAGCAGTTCTTC
TRBJ2-7 TRBV2 - - CASSVLWDEQYF TGTGCCAGCAGTGTCTTGTGGGACGAGCAGTACTTC
TRBJ2-1 TRBV5-1 - - CASSLGSPSYNEQFF TGCGCCAGCAGCTTGGGATCCCCCTCCTACAATGAGCAGTTCTTC
TRBJ2-1 TRBV11-2 - - CASSYPPRTYSYNEQFF TGTGCCAGCAGCTATCCACCTCGGACGTACTCCTACAATGAGCAGTTCTTC
TRBJ2-2 TRBV28 - - CASRLYYTGELFF TGTGCCAGCCGTCTCTATTACACCGGGGAGCTGTTTTTT
TRBJ2-4 TRBV28 - - CASSFFSGKNIQYF TGTGCCAGCAGTTTTTTTTCCGGTAAAAACATTCAGTACTTC
TRBJ2-7 TRBV2 - - CASSVAGSYEQYF TGTGCCAGCAGTGTTGCGGGCTCCTACGAGCAGTACTTC
TRBJ1-5 TRBV18 - - CASSLSSSPNQPQHF TGTGCCAGCTCACTTTCTTCCAGCCCAAATCAGCCCCAGCATTTT